This T cell receptor beta chain was identified in a study of CD8+ T cells in alopecia areata. Study findings and constraints: Compared with mice, patients displayed less clear TCR sharing, possibly for HLA-related reasons. Scalp and blood samples kept many expanded lesional clones throughout tofacitinib.

Notes on this clone: What it recognizes is unknown.

Treatment denoted: oral pan-JAK inhibitor, 5-10 mg twice daily. cDNA serving as the sequencing template came from extracted, reverse transcribed RNA. Sequenced by immunoSEQ multiplex PCR; TCRdb stores in-frame clones only, minus some. In the table there are approximately 280,000 clones, nearly 60% of which are singletons. The CDR3 sequence is 19 residues long. Germline V gene data show CDR1 as SGHRS and CDR2 as YFSETQ. The V gene end was trimmed by 2 bases and the J gene end by 3 bases; junction bases not matched to a gene: 15. V gene TRBV5-1 combines with J gene TRBJ2-1, with TRBD2 matching over 9 bases. The sequence derives from a human donor with alopecia areata. Material: CD4+ T cells sorted from blood, obtained at week 24, from a patient treated with tofacitinib. The CDR3 spells CASSLGGGARWGHYNEQFF. DNA for the CDR3: TGCGCCAGCAGCTTAGGCGGGGGGGCCCGGTGGGGCCACTACAATGAGCAGTTCTTC.